Each of the 15 T cell receptor beta chains below was sequenced from the same sample in a study of siplizumab effects on memory and regulatory T cells. Repertoires were generated with immunoSEQ multiplex PCR, while TCRdb's copy carries only in-frame clones and drops some. The top ten clones hold around 0.25% of a sample with tens of thousands of clones, roughly 90% of them seen once. The sample taken for sequencing was naive CD4+ T cells sorted from blood. The receptors stem from a human donor in good health.

This chain joins TRBV6-5 and TRBJ2-3; D ambiguous. The CDR3 has 13 residues. Per germline, CDR1 MNHEY and CDR2 SVGAGI. Trimming left V 6 bases short and J 6 bases short, with 13 bases between. In DNA form, the CDR3 reads TGTGCCAGCAGCCGAGGACGGACCGATACGCAGTATTTT. Translating it yields CASSRGRTDTQYF.

The genes are TRBV5-4 and TRBJ2-2, with a possible D match to TRBD1 (6 bases). Germline values: CDR1 SGHNT, CDR2 YYREEE (reference sequence). This CDR3 region has 15 residues. V was clipped by 4 bases and J by 7 bases, with 17 bases between them. The CDR3, as DNA: TGTGCCAGCAGCCTGTCAGGGGAACGGGGCGGGGAGCTGTTTTTT. Translation gives CASSLSGERGGELFF.

The V gene is TRBV18, the J gene TRBJ1-1, with D unclear. The germline V and J ends were trimmed by 2 bases and 0 bases, with 19 bases remaining between them. There are 18 residues in the CDR3. Per the germline V gene, CDR1 is KGHSH and CDR2 is LQKENI. CDR3 protein: CASSPSQLQSSMNTEAFF. CDR3 nucleotides: TGTGCCAGCTCACCAAGCCAGCTACAAAGTTCGATGAACACTGAAGCTTTCTTT.

This chain joins TRBV5-1 and TRBJ1-2; D ambiguous. Germline CDR1 reads SGHRS; CDR2 reads YFSETQ. V lost 6 bases and J lost 2, with 11 bases in between. CDR3 size: 13 residues. The CDR3 spells CASTQERNYGYTF. DNA of the CDR3: TGCGCCAGCACCCAAGAGAGGAACTATGGCTACACCTTC. The full variable domain, with the rest looked up from reference TRBV5-1 and TRBJ1-2, is KAGVTQTPRYLIKTRGQQVTLSCSPISGHRSVSWYQQTPGQGLQFLFEYFSETQRNKGNFPGRFSGRQFSNSRSEMNVSTLELGDSALYLCASTQERNYGYTFGSGTRLTVV.

The chain joins TRBV6-6 to TRBJ2-2; a weak D match, TRBD2 (5 bases). V was pared by 0 bases and J by 4 bases, with 9 bases between. The CDR3 loop spans 15 amino acids. Germline V lookup: CDR1 MNHNY, CDR2 SVGAGI (reference sequence). CDR3 protein: CASSYSRAGTGELFF. For the CDR3, the DNA is TGTGCCAGCAGTTACTCGAGGGCGGGCACCGGGGAGCTGTTTTTT.

The chain has TRBV4-1 and TRBJ2-7; tentatively, D is TRBD1 (6 bases). The V gene's germline CDR1 is MGHRA and CDR2 YSYEKL. Trimming shortened V by 6 bases and J by 5 bases, and 26 bases separated the two germline ends. This CDR3 has 17 residues. The CDR3 protein is CASRPRILQGAEDEQYF. CDR3 sequence (DNA): TGCGCCAGCAGACCGAGAATATTACAGGGTGCTGAGGACGAGCAGTACTTC.

The chain carries TRBV11-2 and TRBJ1-1; D not certain. CDR3 length: 14 amino acids. Per germline, CDR1 SGHAT and CDR2 FQNNGV. The germline V and J ends were trimmed by 1 base and 5 bases, with 11 bases remaining between them. The CDR3 DNA is TGTGCCAGCAGCTTAGTTATGGTGGGGACTGAAGCTTTCTTT. Translated: CASSLVMVGTEAFF.

V usage is TRBV7-3 and J usage is TRBJ2-5, with TRBD2 identical over 7 bases. Germline V gene data show CDR1 as SGHTA and CDR2 as FQGTGA. The CDR3 sequence is 13 residues long. V shed 5 bases and J 4 bases; nucleotides not matched to a gene: 4. CDR3 nucleotides: TGTGCCAGCAGCCCGATAGCGGGAGAGACCCAGTACTTC. Translated, it gives CASSPIAGETQYF.

The J gene is TRBJ2-3, the V gene TRBV5-1; 7 nucleotides align to TRBD2. Germline assignment: CDR1 SGHRS and CDR2 YFSETQ. The V gene end was trimmed by 5 bases and the J gene end by 2 bases; junction bases not matched to a gene: 5. The CDR3 is made up of 14 amino acids. For the CDR3, the DNA is TGCGCCAGCAGTTCTGGGAGGGACACAGATACGCAGTATTTT. Translated: CASSSGRDTDTQYF. Drawing the rest from reference TRBV5-1 and TRBJ2-3, the complete variable domain is KAGVTQTPRYLIKTRGQQVTLSCSPISGHRSVSWYQQTPGQGLQFLFEYFSETQRNKGNFPGRFSGRQFSNSRSEMNVSTLELGDSALYLCASSSGRDTDTQYFGPGTRLTVL.

The sample holds a few counts of this clone. This sequence joins TRBV29-1 and TRBJ2-3, with D tentatively TRBD2 (5 bases). Trimming shortened V by 5 bases and J by 3 bases, and 12 bases separated the two germline ends. This CDR3 spans 13 amino acids. The germline gives CDR1 SQVTM, CDR2 ANQGSEA. The CDR3 is CSVRLPMTDTQYF. The DNA of the CDR3 is TGCAGCGTTCGACTACCGATGACAGATACGCAGTATTTT.

This rearrangement joins TRBV6-5 to TRBJ2-5, with D possibly matching TRBD2 (6 bases). V was pared by 3 bases and J by 0 bases, with 14 bases between. CDR3 length equals 16 residues. The germline V gene has CDR1 MNHEY and CDR2 SVGAGI. The CDR3 nucleotides are TGTGCCAGCAGTTATGCTGGCGGGGTTAACCAAGAGACCCAGTACTTC. It codes for CASSYAGGVNQETQYF.

The chain joins TRBV5-1 to TRBJ2-1, with a weak D call TRBD2 (6 bases). V lost 4 bases, J lost 4 bases, and 18 bases lay in between. The CDR3 consists of 16 residues. Germline assignment: CDR1 SGHRS and CDR2 YFSETQ. CDR3 region: CASSLAPVEGYNEQFF. CDR3 coding DNA: TGCGCCAGCAGCCTGGCCCCAGTGGAGGGTTACAATGAGCAGTTCTTC.

This clone was detected a few times. This chain joins TRBV2 and TRBJ1-2; 10 nucleotides match TRBD1. V lost 7 bases to trimming and J lost 7 bases; unmatched junction nucleotides: 18. CDR3 length: 17 residues. The germline V gene has CDR1 SNHLY and CDR2 FYNNEI. CDR3: CASTTPQTGQGSGGYTF. The CDR3 DNA reads TGTGCCAGCACCACACCTCAGACGGGACAGGGGTCGGGTGGCTACACCTTC.

The chain employs TRBV7-6 and TRBJ2-5; no definite D call. Trimming stripped 5 bases from V and 2 bases from J, with 3 bases between. This CDR3 is built from 11 residues. Per the germline V gene, CDR1 is SGHVS and CDR2 is FNYEAQ. CDR3 sequence reads: CASSQQETQYF. The CDR3 DNA reads TGTGCCAGCAGCCAGCAAGAGACCCAGTACTTC.

The rearrangement joins TRBV5-1 to TRBJ2-3; 10 positions agree with TRBD1. With 0 bases clipped from V and 4 bases from J, the junction kept 5 bases outside the gene matches. Germline V CDR1 and CDR2: SGHRS, YFSETQ. This CDR3 has 16 residues. CDR3 bases: TGCGCCAGCAGCTTGGCCCCGGACAGGGGGGCAGATACGCAGTATTTT. Translated, it gives CASSLAPDRGADTQYF.